This T cell receptor (beta chain) was profiled in a study of blood T cell repertoires in COVID-19. Study as a whole: Some COVID-19 samples were acute and others convalescent; all came from the United States, Italy and Spain. T cells, B-cell-depleted T cells, or PBMCs provided the cDNA or gDNA that served as material.

It was during active infection that Seattle patients were enrolled and then longitudinally followed. V lost 6 bases to trimming and J lost 8 bases, with 13 bases between them. The CDR3 runs 12 residues. Original processing methods: By means of reference gene primer amplification, nucleated cell counts were estimated. TCRdb's copy holds only in-frame clones and misses some; the assay was immunoSEQ multiplex PCR. The V and J calls and clone size are taken from that table; D and trimming were inferred from the DNA. The data show some 300,000 clones, around 89% seen once. The rearrangement joins TRBV12-3 or TRBV12-4 to TRBJ1-2; a possible D gene is TRBD1 (6 bases). Sequencing was performed on peripheral blood. This receptor was identified in a woman between 45 and 65 years old with COVID-19, enrolled during active disease. CDR3 region: CASRGRGQGYTF. Here the CDR3 DNA reads TGTGCCAGCAGGGGCCGCGGACAGGGCTACACCTTC.